These 18 T cell receptor beta chains were all obtained from the same sample, sequenced in a study of cytomegalovirus exposure and HLA in healthy donors. It was with 60 Vbeta and 13 Jbeta primers that the PCR ran. Clones were sequenced by immunoSEQ multiplex PCR, and TCRdb holds only the in-frame ones, with some missing. The sample lists around 150,000 clones, around 77% seen once, with about 1.3% in the top ten. Source material: PBMCs. Every receptor here comes from a man aged 55 to 70 in good health and CMV-seronegative.

Remarks on this clone: Other DNA sequences in this specimen translate into the identical CDR3. CDR3 nucleotides: TGTGCCAGCAGCTCGGCGGGGGGGTACAATGAGCAGTTCTTC. Translating gives CASSSAGGYNEQFF. The chain has TRBV11-3 and TRBJ2-1; 9 bases align to TRBD2. The CDR3 spans 14 residues. Trimming at V came to 4 bases and at J to 4 bases, leaving 2 bases not matched to a gene. The V gene's germline CDR1 is SGHNT and CDR2 YENEEA.

The V and J genes are TRBV15 and TRBJ2-7; TRBD1 might be the D (5 bases). CDR3 length: 15 residues. Trimming took 5 bases from V and 4 from J, leaving 18 bases between them. Germline CDR1 LNHNV, CDR2 YYDKDF (reference sequence). DNA for the CDR3: TGTGCCACCAGCGCCAGTTTAGGGGAAGCTTACGAGCAGTACTTC. Its protein is CATSASLGEAYEQYF.

The genes are TRBV6-5 and TRBJ2-1; 8 nucleotides align to TRBD2. V gave up 11 bases and J gave up 6 bases; unmatched junction bases: 12. The CDR3 is 14 residues long. From germline, CDR1 is MNHEY and CDR2 SVGAGI. The CDR3 reads CASSPGGTSNEQFF. CDR3 DNA: TGTGCCTCCTCCCCGGGGGGGACCAGCAATGAGCAGTTCTTC.

The CDR3 nucleotides read TGCGCCAGCAGTGAGAGGTTGGGAGTATACGAGCAGTACTTC. The encoded protein is CASSERLGVYEQYF. This sequence joins TRBV10-1 and TRBJ2-7; TRBD2 might be the D (5 bases). The CDR3 is 14 residues long. Trimming took 2 bases from V and 4 from J, leaving 12 bases between them. Germline V gives CDR1 WNHNN, CDR2 SYGVQD (reference sequence).

This clone was seen a single time. This chain connects TRBV2 to TRBJ2-7; TRBD1 might be the D (6 bases). The CDR3 extends over 13 amino acids. With 6 bases removed from V and 6 bases from J, the gap between germline ends came to 15 bases. Per the germline V gene, CDR1 is SNHLY and CDR2 is FYNNEI. CDR3 coding DNA: TGTGCCAGCAGAAGGAGCCAGGGGACCGAGCAGTACTTC. As protein: CASRRSQGTEQYF.

V gene TRBV9 combines with J gene TRBJ2-3; no definite D call. The V end was cut by 4 bases, the J end by 2 bases, with 14 bases between. Germline CDR1 is SGDLS and CDR2 is YYNGEE. The CDR3 sequence is 15 residues long. The CDR3 DNA is TGTGCCAGCAGCATCAGTAGCCTCTACACAGATACGCAGTATTTT. It is translated as CASSISSLYTDTQYF.

This chain links TRBV27 with TRBJ2-7, with TRBD1 matching 7 bases. After removal of 5 bases from V and 2 bases from J, the junction contained 12 bases not matched to a gene. The V gene's germline CDR1 is MNHEY and CDR2 SMNVEV (reference sequence). The CDR3 runs to 16 residues. The CDR3 region is CASSLKGPGQTYEQYF. The CDR3 DNA sequence: TGTGCCAGCAGTCTGAAAGGACCGGGACAGACCTACGAGCAGTACTTC.

This clone was seen a few times. The chain has TRBV5-1 and TRBJ2-5; 8 bases map to TRBD1. Losses at the gene ends were 0 bases for V and 1 base for J; bases not matched to a gene: 2. The CDR3 totals 15 residues. The germline V gene has CDR1 SGHRS and CDR2 YFSETQ. CDR3 DNA sequence: TGCGCCAGCAGCTTGGGGGACAGGCGCCAAGAGACCCAGTACTTC. This sequence encodes CASSLGDRRQETQYF.

J is TRBJ2-5 and V is TRBV2; a possible D gene is TRBD1 (5 bases). The CDR3 covers 15 residues. The germline gives CDR1 SNHLY, CDR2 FYNNEI. V was shortened by 0 bases and J by 7 bases, with 15 bases between the two germline ends. The CDR3, as DNA: TGTGCCAGCAGTGAAGCATACCGAAGGCAGGGGACCCAGTACTTC. Encoded protein: CASSEAYRRQGTQYF.

The gene calls are TRBV28 and TRBJ2-2, with 7 bases matching TRBD2. Germline CDR1 is MDHEN and CDR2 is SYDVKM. The CDR3 sequence is 17 residues long. J gave up 5 bases and V 3 bases, and 12 bases lay outside the gene matches. CDR3 loop: CASSFVVVIGGTGELFF. The CDR3 nucleotides read TGTGCCAGCAGTTTTGTCGTTGTGATCGGGGGGACCGGGGAGCTGTTTTTT.

Regarding this clone: An end of the junction does not agree with germline; a read error may underlie this. This chain uses TRBV10-3 with TRBJ2-7; D possibly corresponds to TRBD1 (5 bases). Germline values: CDR1 ENHRY, CDR2 SYGVKD. The CDR3 covers 15 residues. The CDR3 sequence: CAISEPSLRGHEQHF. DNA for the CDR3: TGTGCCATCAGTGAGCCTTCTTTAAGGGGCCACGAGCAGCACTTC.

The chain recombines TRBV11-2 with TRBJ2-1; 11 bases are a match to TRBD2. The germline V gene encodes CDR1 SGHAT and CDR2 FQNNGV. The ends lost 5 bases at V and 3 bases at J; junction bases unmatched: 3. This CDR3 is 15 amino acids long. CDR3 DNA: TGTGCCAGCAGCACCGGGACTAGCGGCTACAATGAGCAGTTCTTC. Its translation is CASSTGTSGYNEQFF.

The gene calls are TRBV27 and TRBJ1-4; D is possibly TRBD1 (5 bases). The CDR3 spans 14 residues. Deletions cut 2 bases from V and 6 bases from J, with 10 bases between. Germline CDR1 reads MNHEY; CDR2 reads SMNVEV (reference sequence). The CDR3 nucleotides are TGTGCCAGCAGTTTACAGGAGGGGTATGAAAAACTGTTTTTT. Amino acids: CASSLQEGYEKLFF. The entire variable domain, with the rest obtained from reference TRBV27 and TRBJ1-4, is as follows: EAQVTQNPRYLITVTGKKLTVTCSQNMNHEYMSWYRQDPGLGLRQIYYSMNVEVTDKGDVPEGYKVSRKEKRNFPLILESPSPNQTSLYFCASSLQEGYEKLFFGSGTQLSVL.

This rearrangement joins TRBV11-2 to TRBJ2-7, with TRBD2 matching over 9 bases. This CDR3 is built from 16 residues. CDR1 and CDR2 (germline): SGHAT, FQNNGV. The trim removed 5 bases at V and 3 bases at J, leaving 11 bases unmatched. As DNA, the CDR3 is TGTGCCAGCAGCCGAGATCCAGGTAGCGGGAGCTACGAGCAGTACTTC. Residues: CASSRDPGSGSYEQYF.

The rearrangement links TRBV28 to TRBJ2-7; D ambiguous. CDR3 length: 11 amino acids. CDR1 is MDHEN and CDR2 is SYDVKM in the germline V gene. V was trimmed by 6 bases and J by 7 bases, leaving 10 bases between them. The CDR3 here is CASRVEVEQYF. In DNA, the CDR3 is TGTGCCAGCAGGGTCGAGGTGGAGCAGTACTTC.

The chain links TRBV7-9 to TRBJ2-5, with D unclear. This CDR3 is built from 11 residues. V lost 3 bases to trimming and J lost 5 bases, with 4 bases between them. Germline CDR1 reads SEHNR; CDR2 reads FQNEAQ (reference sequence). The CDR3 sequence is CASSFVETQYF. The CDR3 coding sequence is TGTGCCAGCAGCTTCGTGGAGACCCAGTACTTC.

This clone is a singleton in its sample. This chain links TRBV2 with TRBJ2-3; D gene ambiguous. The CDR3 contains 12 residues. The germline V gene has CDR1 SNHLY and CDR2 FYNNEI. V lost 6 bases and J lost 2, with 6 bases in between. CDR3 residues: CASSLNTDTQYF. The CDR3 DNA follows: TGTGCCAGCAGCCTAAACACAGATACGCAGTATTTT.

The V gene is TRBV6-6, the J gene TRBJ2-2, with TRBD1 matching 9 bases. The germline V gene encodes CDR1 MNHNY and CDR2 SVGAGI (reference sequence). CDR3 length: 16 residues. V shed 2 bases and J 4 bases; nucleotides not matched to a gene: 5. The CDR3 region is CASSYPDRGGTGELFF. For the CDR3, the DNA is TGTGCCAGCAGTTACCCCGACAGGGGGGGCACCGGGGAGCTGTTTTTT.